The 12 T cell receptor beta chains given below trace back to one sample, sequenced in a study of cytomegalovirus exposure and HLA in healthy donors. This PCR relied on a set of 60 Vbeta primers and 13 Jbeta primers. Sequencing was performed with immunoSEQ multiplex PCR; in TCRdb, only in-frame clones are kept and a portion is missing. The sample lists 100,000 to 150,000 clones; more than 80% were seen once. Material for sequencing was PBMCs. The receptors derive from a man in his thirties or forties in good health and CMV-seronegative.

The V and J genes are TRBV6-6 and TRBJ1-1, with D uncertain. CDR1 is MNHNY and CDR2 is SVGAGI in the germline V gene (reference sequence). CDR3 length: 14 residues. V lost 0 bases and J lost 4, with 9 bases in between. This CDR3 reads CASSYSNMATEAFF. As DNA, the CDR3 is TGTGCCAGCAGTTACTCGAATATGGCCACTGAAGCTTTCTTT.

The chain is built from TRBV9 and TRBJ1-4, with 11 bases matching TRBD1. The CDR3 has 18 amino acids. CDR1 is SGDLS, CDR2 YYNGEE, per germline. V shed 0 bases, J shed 4 bases, and the junction held 8 bases outside the gene matches. The CDR3 sequence: CASSVALGTGGRNEKLFF. CDR3 coding DNA: TGTGCCAGCAGCGTAGCTCTTGGGACAGGGGGACGTAATGAAAAACTGTTTTTT.

This chain uses TRBV7-8 with TRBJ2-1; 9 bases align to TRBD2. Trimming took 1 base from V and 5 from J; bases not matched to a gene: 3. This CDR3 has 15 amino acids. CDR1 is SGHVS, CDR2 FQNEAQ, per germline. Here the CDR3 reads CASSLVGLANNEQFF. The CDR3 region has the DNA TGTGCCAGCAGCTTAGTAGGACTAGCGAACAATGAGCAGTTCTTC.

The J gene is TRBJ2-1, the V gene TRBV6-1; TRBD2 matches 11 bases. Per germline, CDR1 MNHNS and CDR2 SASEGT. V trimming: 0 bases; J trimming: 4 bases; junction bases outside the gene matches: 5. The CDR3 extends over 17 amino acids. The CDR3 region has the DNA TGTGCCAGCAGTGAAGCCCTAACTAGCGGGAGTTACAATGAGCAGTTCTTC. Translated, it gives CASSEALTSGSYNEQFF.

This chain joins TRBV2 and TRBJ2-7, with 8 bases aligning to TRBD2. Trimming took 3 bases from V and 4 from J; bases not matched to a gene: 8. The length of the CDR3 is 15 residues. Germline values: CDR1 SNHLY, CDR2 FYNNEI. CDR3 in DNA: TGTGCCAGCAGTGATTTCCGGGAGGGCACGTACGAGCAGTACTTC. Translated, it gives CASSDFREGTYEQYF.

The chain employs TRBV30 and TRBJ1-3; D is perhaps TRBD1 (5 bases). Trimming pared 0 bases from V and 2 bases from J, leaving 11 bases between. The CDR3 covers 15 residues. The V gene's germline CDR1 is GTSNPN and CDR2 SVGIG (reference sequence). CDR3 DNA sequence: TGTGCCTGGAGTGTAAGGGGAAACCCTGGAAACACCATATATTTT. This sequence encodes CAWSVRGNPGNTIYF.

This clone was seen a handful of times. The chain couples TRBV5-4 to TRBJ2-7, with a weak D call TRBD1 (6 bases). This CDR3 comprises 16 residues. Per germline, CDR1 SGHNT and CDR2 YYREEE (reference sequence). The V gene lost 4 bases and the J gene lost 1 base, with 18 bases spanning the gap. CDR3 in amino acids: CASSTDRTGWSYEQYF. The DNA of the CDR3 is TGTGCCAGCAGCACCGACAGGACCGGGTGGTCCTACGAGCAGTACTTC.

Concerning this clone: The germline gene is not matched at one end of the junction; a read error may be the cause. The chain recombines TRBV7-9 with TRBJ2-7; TRBD1 agrees at 8 bases. Germline CDR1 reads SEHNR; CDR2 reads FQNEAQ (reference sequence). The CDR3 totals 15 residues. CDR3 bases: TGTTCCAGCAGCCGCCCTGGACAGGGCGGCTACGAGCAGTACTTC. It specifies CSSSRPGQGGYEQYF.

As to this clone: Other nucleotide sequences from this sample produce the same CDR3. V usage is TRBV30 and J usage is TRBJ2-1; D perhaps matches TRBD2 (6 bases). The ends were cut back, 1 base at V and 3 bases at J, with 10 bases in the middle. The CDR3 has 14 residues. Germline assignment: CDR1 GTSNPN and CDR2 SVGIG (reference sequence). CDR3 bases: TGTGCCTGGAGTGCGGGAGCTAGCTACAATGAGCAGTTCTTC. Its translation: CAWSAGASYNEQFF.

The gene calls are TRBV9 and TRBJ2-7; D is undetermined. CDR1 and CDR2 from the germline V gene are SGDLS and YYNGEE. There are 14 residues in the CDR3. V was shortened by 0 bases and J by 2 bases, with 9 bases between the two germline ends. The CDR3 region is CASSVEQLAYEQYF. The CDR3 DNA sequence: TGTGCCAGCAGCGTAGAACAGCTGGCCTACGAGCAGTACTTC.

The V gene is TRBV6-5, the J gene TRBJ2-5, with 7 nucleotides matching TRBD1. The J call may be faulty, since TRBJ2-7 better matches the DNA end. Germline values: CDR1 MNHEY, CDR2 SVGAGI. The length of the CDR3 is 15 residues. The CDR3 is CASSYSGQFYSEQYF. The CDR3 DNA sequence: TGTGCCAGCAGTTATTCGGGACAGTTTTACTCCGAGCAGTACTTC.

This clone was found once. The genes are TRBV5-4 and TRBJ2-1; 9 bases align to TRBD1. The CDR3 is made up of 16 amino acids. Germline V gene data show CDR1 as SGHNT and CDR2 as YYREEE (reference sequence). The V and J ends lost 4 bases and 9 bases, in that order; junction bases with no gene match: 14. CDR3 coding DNA: TGTGCCAGCAGCCCGGTCAGGGGACAGGGTTCCGGTGAGCAGTTCTTC. Protein: CASSPVRGQGSGEQFF.